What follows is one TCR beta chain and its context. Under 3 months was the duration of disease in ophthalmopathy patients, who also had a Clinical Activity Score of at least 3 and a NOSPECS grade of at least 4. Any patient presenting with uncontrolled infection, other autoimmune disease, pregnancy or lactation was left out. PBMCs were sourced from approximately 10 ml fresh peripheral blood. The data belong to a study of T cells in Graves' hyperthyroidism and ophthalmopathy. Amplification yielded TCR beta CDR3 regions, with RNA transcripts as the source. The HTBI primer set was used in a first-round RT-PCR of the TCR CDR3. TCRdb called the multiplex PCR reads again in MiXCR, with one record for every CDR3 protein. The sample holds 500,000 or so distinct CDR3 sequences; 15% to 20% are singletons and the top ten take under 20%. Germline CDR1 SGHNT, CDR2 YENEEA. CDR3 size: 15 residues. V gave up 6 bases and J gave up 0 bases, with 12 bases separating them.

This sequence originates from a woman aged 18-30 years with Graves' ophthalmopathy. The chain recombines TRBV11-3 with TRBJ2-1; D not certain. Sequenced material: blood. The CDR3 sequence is CASSPDPSSYNEQFF. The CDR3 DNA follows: TGTGCCAGCAGTCCGGATCCCAGCTCCTACAATGAGCAGTTCTTC.